A single sample is the source of the 22 T cell receptor beta chains below, sequenced in a study of PD-1 blockade in classical Hodgkin lymphoma. Repertoires were generated with immunoSEQ multiplex PCR, while TCRdb's copy carries only in-frame clones and drops some. The top ten hold roughly 16% of the sample, which has approximately 34,000 clones, approximately 82% seen once. Each and every patient relapsed after autologous stem cell transplantation, and patients got differing brentuximab vedotin exposure. The specimen was peripheral blood mononuclear cells (PBMCs), collected before the second cycle of nivolumab. Receptors were obtained from a human donor with classical Hodgkin lymphoma.

V is TRBV5-6 and J is TRBJ1-6; TRBD1 agrees at 9 bases. The CDR3 has 16 amino acids. CDR1 and CDR2 from the germline V gene are SGHDT and YYEEEE. The junction had 4 bases not matched to a gene; V was cut back by 3 bases and J by 3 bases. DNA of the CDR3: TGTGCCAGCAGCTACCGGGACAGGGTCTATAATTCACCCCTCCACTTT. It codes for CASSYRDRVYNSPLHF.

The chain carries TRBV19 and TRBJ1-5; D is possibly TRBD1 (5 bases). Germline V lookup: CDR1 LNHDA, CDR2 SQIVND (reference sequence). Trimming stripped 1 base from V and 7 bases from J, with 14 bases between. This CDR3 is built from 15 residues. This chain's CDR3 is CASSIGGDRQQPQHF. The CDR3 DNA reads TGTGCCAGTAGTATAGGTGGGGACCGCCAGCAGCCCCAGCATTTT.

The rearrangement uses TRBV6-5 and TRBJ2-7, with unresolved D. CDR3 size: 12 residues. Per the germline V gene, CDR1 is MNHEY and CDR2 is SVGAGI. Between the trimmed V and J ends, which lost 5 bases and 3 bases, there was a span of 8 bases. CDR3 protein: CASSHQDYEQYF. In DNA, the CDR3 is TGTGCCAGCAGTCACCAGGACTACGAGCAGTACTTC.

This clone has a single count. This chain links TRBV5-1 with TRBJ1-2; 8 nucleotides agree with TRBD1. The germline V gene encodes CDR1 SGHRS and CDR2 YFSETQ. The junction had 2 bases not matched to a gene; V was cut back by 0 bases and J by 4 bases. The CDR3 has 14 residues. The CDR3 sequence: CASSLEQGVYGYTF. Here the CDR3 DNA reads TGCGCCAGCAGCTTGGAACAGGGGGTCTATGGCTACACCTTC.

J is TRBJ2-3 and V is TRBV5-1; no firm D call. Between the trimmed V and J ends, which lost 5 bases and 4 bases, there was a span of 5 bases. Germline V gives CDR1 SGHRS, CDR2 YFSETQ. The CDR3 runs 11 residues. The DNA for the CDR3 is TGCGCCAGCAGGACGGCAGATACGCAGTATTTT. Translated, it gives CASRTADTQYF.

The J gene is TRBJ2-4, the V gene TRBV4-3, with 12 bases that match TRBD2. The CDR3 covers 16 residues. Per germline, CDR1 LGHNA and CDR2 YSLEER. The trim removed 2 bases at V and 8 bases at J, leaving 7 bases unmatched. CDR3 sequence: CASSQWTSGERDIQYF. The DNA of the CDR3 is TGCGCCAGCAGCCAATGGACTAGCGGGGAACGGGACATTCAGTACTTC.

V is TRBV6-1 and J is TRBJ2-3; 9 bases fit TRBD1. The trim removed 4 bases at V and 3 bases at J, leaving 5 bases unmatched. The CDR3 has 15 residues. The germline V gene encodes CDR1 MNHNS and CDR2 SASEGT. The CDR3 loop reads CASSVDRGATDTQYF. The CDR3, as DNA: TGTGCCAGCAGTGTGGACAGGGGTGCAACAGATACGCAGTATTTT.

This chain connects TRBV6-6 to TRBJ2-7; the D gene could be TRBD1 or TRBD2 (5 bases each). CDR3 length: 13 amino acids. Trimming took off 6 bases at V and 8 bases at J, with 17 bases between the two ends. Germline V gives CDR1 MNHNY, CDR2 SVGAGI (reference sequence). For the CDR3, the DNA is TGTGCCAGCAGCTTGGGGACGGAGAGGAAGCAGTACTTC. Its protein product is CASSLGTERKQYF.

This clone came up once. The chain is built from TRBV4-2 and TRBJ1-4; D is uncertain. This CDR3 spans 16 amino acids. The germline CDR1 and CDR2 sequences are LGHNA and YNFKEQ. The V end was cut by 0 bases, the J end by 3 bases, with 11 bases between. For the CDR3, the DNA is TGTGCCAGCAGCCAAGAAGAAAGGATTGCTAATGAAAAACTGTTTTTT. As protein: CASSQEERIANEKLFF.

This sequence joins TRBV7-6 and TRBJ2-5; tentatively, D is TRBD2 (5 bases). The CDR3 is 15 amino acids. The V end was cut by 2 bases, the J end by 4 bases, with 14 bases between. CDR1 and CDR2 from the germline V gene are SGHVS and FNYEAQ. The CDR3 DNA follows: TGTGCCAGCAGCTTATCCCAGGACGGAGGAGAGACCCAGTACTTC. Its translation is CASSLSQDGGETQYF.

The chain uses TRBV7-2 and TRBJ2-2; D tentatively fits TRBD1 or TRBD2 (5 bases each). The V and J ends lost 2 bases and 1 base respectively, with 11 bases between them. The CDR3 consists of 16 residues. The germline CDR1 and CDR2 sequences are SGHTA and FQGNSA. The CDR3 sequence: CASSLQGTGNTGELFF. The CDR3 DNA sequence: TGTGCCAGCAGCTTACAAGGGACGGGGAACACCGGGGAGCTGTTTTTT.

The chain couples TRBV7-9 to TRBJ1-2; 7 bases fit TRBD1. Unmatched junction bases numbered 4, after V lost 3 bases and J lost 3 bases. CDR3 length equals 14 residues. Germline CDR1 and CDR2: SEHNR and FQNEAQ (reference sequence). The CDR3 region is CASSFYTGDYGYTF. CDR3 in DNA: TGTGCCAGCAGCTTCTATACAGGGGACTATGGCTACACCTTC.

The rearrangement uses TRBV6-6 and TRBJ2-7; no clear D gene. The CDR3 is made up of 11 amino acids. V lost 0 bases to trimming and J lost 7 bases, with 4 bases between them. Per germline, CDR1 MNHNY and CDR2 SVGAGI (reference sequence). Here the CDR3 reads CASSYSREQYF. The CDR3, as DNA: TGTGCCAGCAGTTACTCCCGGGAGCAGTACTTC.

This clone was seen more than once but under ten times. The J gene is TRBJ2-3, the V gene TRBV7-2; 7 nucleotides match TRBD2. Germline CDR1 is SGHTA and CDR2 is FQGNSA. This CDR3 has 18 amino acids. Germline trimming cut 0 bases from V and 4 bases from J; bases unmatched to any gene: 13. CDR3 DNA sequence: TGTGCCAGCAGCTTAGCGCTAAAAGGTGTGCTAGCGGCAGATACGCAGTATTTT. This codes for CASSLALKGVLAADTQYF.

Of note for this clone: A read error may account for a junction end that differs from germline. The rearrangement joins TRBV2 to TRBJ1-2; tentatively, D is TRBD1 (5 bases). The germline V gene has CDR1 SNHLY and CDR2 FYNNEI. This CDR3 contains 12 residues. This chain's CDR3 is CASSANLRAFPF. The CDR3 DNA reads TGTGCCAGCAGCGCGAACCTCAGGGCCTTCCCCTTC.

This clone was counted a single time. J is TRBJ2-1 and V is TRBV12-2; the table's TRBD1 call for D was not verified on the DNA. TRBV12-2 is termed a pseudogene. This CDR3 contains 16 residues. In nucleotides, the CDR3 is TGTGCAAGTCGCCCGCGGGGACAGGGATCCTACAATGAGCAGTTCTTC. It specifies CASRPRGQGSYNEQFF.

The CDR3 coding sequence is TGTGCCAGCAGCTTAGAGGTGAGCTCCTACGAGCAGTACTTC. This sequence encodes CASSLEVSSYEQYF. The rearrangement links TRBV13 to TRBJ2-7, with D unclear. CDR1 and CDR2 (germline): PRHDT, FYEKMQ (reference sequence). The CDR3 is 14 residues long. V gave up 1 base and J gave up 0 bases, with 7 bases separating them.

This sequence joins TRBV11-2 and TRBJ2-5; TRBD2 aligns across 11 bases. In germline, CDR1 is SGHAT, CDR2 FQNNGV. V lost 2 bases to trimming and J lost 2 bases; unmatched junction nucleotides: 7. The CDR3 is made up of 17 amino acids. The CDR3 loop is CASSLLRTSGYQETQYF. The CDR3 DNA is TGTGCCAGCAGCTTACTCCGGACTAGCGGGTATCAAGAGACCCAGTACTTC.

This clone occurred a few times. This chain uses TRBV7-8 with TRBJ1-6, with D possibly TRBD1 on 5 matching bases. The CDR3 is 18 amino acids. Germline V gene data show CDR1 as SGHVS and CDR2 as FQNEAQ. Trimming shortened V by 4 bases and J by 3 bases, and 19 bases separated the two germline ends. Written as DNA, the CDR3 is TGTGCCAGCAGCTCCCCCATGGGACGTAGCTACTATAATTCACCCCTCCACTTT. This codes for CASSSPMGRSYYNSPLHF.

The rearrangement links TRBV4-3 to TRBJ2-2; 13 bases map to TRBD2. This CDR3 comprises 18 residues. Trimming at V came to 1 base and at J to 2 bases, leaving 4 bases not matched to a gene. The germline V gene encodes CDR1 LGHNA and CDR2 YSLEER. The CDR3 coding sequence is TGCGCCAGCAGCCAAGGGGGGACTAGCGGGGCCAACACCGGGGAGCTGTTTTTT. Its translation is CASSQGGTSGANTGELFF.

The CDR3 here is CSVVGRQGGQYF. CDR3 DNA: TGCAGCGTTGTTGGTAGGCAGGGTGGTCAGTACTTC. The J gene is TRBJ2-7, the V gene TRBV29-1; the D gene is possibly TRBD1 (5 bases). Germline V gives CDR1 SQVTM, CDR2 ANQGSEA. There are 12 residues in the CDR3. The V end lost 4 bases, the J end lost 10 bases, and 17 bases lay between the germline ends.

The sample holds a few counts of this clone. The V gene is TRBV27, the J gene TRBJ1-1, with a tentative D call TRBD1 (5 bases). Germline V lookup: CDR1 MNHEY, CDR2 SMNVEV (reference sequence). The V end lost 2 bases, the J end lost 4 bases, and 14 bases lay between the germline ends. The CDR3 extends over 15 amino acids. Written as DNA, the CDR3 is TGTGCCAGCAGTTTAGGGGGTCGTGGACTCACTGAAGCTTTCTTT. It codes for CASSLGGRGLTEAFF.